These 13 T cell receptor beta chains were sequenced from one sample in a study of T cell changes during pregnancy in multiple sclerosis. Using immunoSEQ multiplex PCR, the repertoire was profiled, and TCRdb retains in-frame clones only, with some absent. This table has tens of thousands of clones, roughly nine tenths appearing once. The specimen comprised peripheral blood, sampled in the third trimester of pregnancy. These receptors all stem from a female donor in good health, enrolled as a control in a pregnancy study.

The V gene is TRBV19, the J gene TRBJ2-1, with TRBD2 identical over 13 bases. The V and J ends lost 6 bases and 9 bases, in that order; junction bases with no gene match: 8. Germline V gene data show CDR1 as LNHDA and CDR2 as SQIVND (reference sequence). The length of the CDR3 is 15 residues. The CDR3 bases are TGTGCCAGTAGCCCTGGACTAGCGGGAGAGGTTGAGCAGTTCTTC. Amino acid sequence: CASSPGLAGEVEQFF. The whole variable domain, remainder taken from reference TRBV19 and TRBJ2-1, is DGGITQSPKYLFRKEGQNVTLSCEQNLNHDAMYWYRQDPGQGLRLIYYSQIVNDFQKGDIAEGYSVSREKKESFPLTVTSAQKNPTAFYLCASSPGLAGEVEQFFGPGTRLTVL.

V and J are TRBV28 and TRBJ2-7, with TRBD2 matching 14 bases. Germline values: CDR1 MDHEN, CDR2 SYDVKM. Losses at the gene ends were 6 bases for V and 5 bases for J; bases not matched to a gene: 12. This CDR3 spans 17 amino acids. CDR3 coding DNA: TGTGCCAGCAGCGGGACTAGCGGGAGCAGGGGGTATAACGAGCAGTACTTC. Amino acids: CASSGTSGSRGYNEQYF.

The rearrangement joins TRBV4-2 to TRBJ2-2, with D possibly being TRBD2 (6 bases). CDR1 LGHNA and CDR2 YNFKEQ come from the germline V gene. Trimming pared 4 bases from V and 1 base from J, leaving 16 bases between. This CDR3 is built from 17 residues. The CDR3: CASSPRVGSMNTGELFF. In DNA form, the CDR3 reads TGTGCCAGCAGCCCAAGAGTCGGGAGTATGAACACCGGGGAGCTGTTTTTT.

This clone appeared once. This sequence joins TRBV7-2 and TRBJ1-4, with a weak D call TRBD1 (5 bases). V lost 2 bases and J 0 bases, leaving 13 bases between the germline ends. The CDR3 contains 17 residues. Germline values: CDR1 SGHTA, CDR2 FQGNSA. CDR3 DNA: TGTGCCAGCAGCTTAAAGGGCAGGGCCGCAACTAATGAAAAACTGTTTTTT. As protein: CASSLKGRAATNEKLFF.

The chain combines TRBV4-3 with TRBJ2-1; a weak D match, TRBD2 (5 bases). CDR1 is LGHNA, CDR2 YSLEER, per germline. The CDR3 length is 15 residues. Trimming cost V 4 bases and J 4 bases, with 14 bases left between them. In DNA, the CDR3 is TGCGCCAGCAGCCCCTCACTATTAGCGTACAATGAGCAGTTCTTC. Its translation: CASSPSLLAYNEQFF.

This rearrangement joins TRBV4-2 to TRBJ1-5; 9 bases line up with TRBD1. J lost 5 bases, V lost 1 base, and 3 bases had no gene match. Germline CDR1 is LGHNA and CDR2 is YNFKEQ. The CDR3 runs to 15 residues. The DNA of the CDR3 is TGTGCCAGCAGCCAAGCGGACAGGGGTGATCAGCCCCAGCATTTT. It specifies CASSQADRGDQPQHF.

This clone was counted once. The V call is TRBV7-9, the J call TRBJ2-2, with D perhaps matching TRBD2 (5 bases). V was trimmed by 1 base and J by 0 bases, leaving 9 bases between them. The CDR3 contains 16 residues. Germline loops: CDR1 SEHNR, CDR2 FQNEAQ (reference sequence). In nucleotides, the CDR3 is TGTGCCAGCAGCTTAGGAGGGAAAGCGAACACCGGGGAGCTGTTTTTT. As protein: CASSLGGKANTGELFF.

This clone appeared once. This sequence joins TRBV5-1 and TRBJ1-1, with 7 bases identical to TRBD1. The trim removed 5 bases at V and 1 base at J, leaving 2 bases unmatched. CDR1 is SGHRS, CDR2 YFSETQ, per germline. The CDR3 loop spans 13 amino acids. Written as DNA, the CDR3 is TGCGCCAGCAGGGACAGGACGAACACTGAAGCTTTCTTT. Its protein is CASRDRTNTEAFF.

This sequence joins TRBV5-1 and TRBJ1-4; 9 bases agree with TRBD1. There are 14 residues in the CDR3. Trimming cost V 2 bases and J 8 bases; bases outside gene matches: 4. Looked up from germline, CDR1 is SGHRS and CDR2 is YFSETQ. The CDR3 coding sequence is TGCGCCAGCAGCTTACAGGGGGCCCGGGAAAAACTGTTTTTT. Translated, it gives CASSLQGAREKLFF.

V gene TRBV5-1 combines with J gene TRBJ2-7, with 9 nucleotides matching TRBD1. V shed 4 bases, J shed 5 bases, and the junction held 10 bases outside the gene matches. The CDR3 has 15 amino acids. The germline gives CDR1 SGHRS, CDR2 YFSETQ. This CDR3 is CASSAGDRDSNEQYF. The CDR3 DNA reads as TGCGCCAGCAGCGCGGGGGACAGGGATTCCAACGAGCAGTACTTC. The full variable domain, its missing parts supplied by reference TRBV5-1 and TRBJ2-7, is KAGVTQTPRYLIKTRGQQVTLSCSPISGHRSVSWYQQTPGQGLQFLFEYFSETQRNKGNFPGRFSGRQFSNSRSEMNVSTLELGDSALYLCASSAGDRDSNEQYFGPGTRLTVT.

J is TRBJ1-3 and V is TRBV5-1; a weak D match, TRBD1 (6 bases). Germline CDR1 is SGHRS and CDR2 is YFSETQ. The CDR3 runs to 17 residues. Trimming removed 4 bases at V and 4 bases at J, with 21 bases between. CDR3 residues: CASSLTDLQGAGNTIYF. The DNA for the CDR3 is TGCGCCAGCAGCCTAACAGACCTACAGGGAGCAGGAAACACCATATATTTT.

The gene calls are TRBV2 and TRBJ1-5; D perhaps matches TRBD1 (6 bases). There are 17 residues in the CDR3. The germline V and J ends were trimmed by 1 base and 1 base, with 14 bases remaining between them. The germline gives CDR1 SNHLY, CDR2 FYNNEI. CDR3 protein: CASSEGRGARSNQPQHF. CDR3 DNA: TGTGCCAGCAGTGAAGGGCGGGGGGCGCGGAGCAATCAGCCCCAGCATTTT.

This chain connects TRBV6-5 to TRBJ2-3; perhaps TRBD2 as D (6 bases). There are 14 residues in the CDR3. Germline CDR1 and CDR2: MNHEY and SVGAGI. Trimming removed 6 bases from V and 2 bases from J, with 12 bases in between. CDR3 region: CASSPGLHTDTQYF. The CDR3 DNA reads TGTGCCAGCAGCCCGGGACTCCACACAGATACGCAGTATTTT.